The text below deals with one T cell receptor (beta chain). The antigen remains undetermined. Primers: 60 Vbeta forward and 13 Jbeta reverse. Libraries were prepared by immunoSEQ multiplex PCR; TCRdb keeps only in-frame clonotypes and omits some of them. There are a few hundred thousand clones in the sample; around 79% occur only once, and roughly 1.9% lies in the top ten. This entry is derived from a study of cytomegalovirus exposure and HLA in healthy donors. CDR3 length: 15 residues. Trimming left V 1 base short and J 7 bases short, with 11 bases between. CDR1 is KGHSH and CDR2 is LQKENI in the germline V gene. Points from the study as a whole: The sole available immune exposure information was CMV serostatus. Later, TCR association rates were found to vary by HLA locus, highest for DRB1 and lowest for HLA-C. In a later analysis, several top co-occurrence clusters appeared linked to parvovirus B19, influenza, CMV and Epstein-Barr virus.

This TCR was recovered from a man between 18 and 35 years old in good health and CMV-seronegative. The chain carries TRBV18 and TRBJ1-6; no definite D call. Material for sequencing was PBMCs. The CDR3 region has the DNA TGTGCCAGCTCACCACGGGAGGGCTACAATTCACCCCTCCACTTT. This translates into CASSPREGYNSPLHF. Based on the CDR3 plus reference TRBV18 and TRBJ1-6, the full variable domain is NAGVMQNPRHLVRRRGQEARLRCSPMKGHSHVYWYRQLPEEGLKFMVYLQKENIIDESGMPKERFSAEFPKEGPSILRIQQVVRGDSAAYFCASSPREGYNSPLHFGNGTRLTVT.